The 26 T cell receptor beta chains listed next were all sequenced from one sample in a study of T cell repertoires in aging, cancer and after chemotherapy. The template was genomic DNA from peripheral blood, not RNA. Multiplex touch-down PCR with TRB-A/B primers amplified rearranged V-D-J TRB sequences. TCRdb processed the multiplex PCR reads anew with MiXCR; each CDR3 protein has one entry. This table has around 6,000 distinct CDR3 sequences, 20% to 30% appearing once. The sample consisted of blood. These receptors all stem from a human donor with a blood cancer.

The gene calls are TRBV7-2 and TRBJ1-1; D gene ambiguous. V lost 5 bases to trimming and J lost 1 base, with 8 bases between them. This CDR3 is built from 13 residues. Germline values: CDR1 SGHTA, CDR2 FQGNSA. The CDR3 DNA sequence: TGTGCCAGCAGCCCGGGCCAGAACACTGAAGCTTTCTTT. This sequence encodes CASSPGQNTEAFF. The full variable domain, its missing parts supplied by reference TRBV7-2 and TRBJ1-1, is GAGVSQSPSNKVTEKGKDVELRCDPISGHTALYWYRQSLGQGLEFLIYFQGNSAPDKSGLPSDRFSAERTGGSVSTLTIQRTQQEDSAVYLCASSPGQNTEAFFGQGTRLTVV.

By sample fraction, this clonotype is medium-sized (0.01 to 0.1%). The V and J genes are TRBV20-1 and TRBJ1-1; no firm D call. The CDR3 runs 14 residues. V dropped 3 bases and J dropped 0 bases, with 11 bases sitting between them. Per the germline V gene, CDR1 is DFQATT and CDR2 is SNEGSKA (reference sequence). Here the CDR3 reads CSASVPDMNTEAFF. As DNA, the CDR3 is TGCAGTGCTAGCGTGCCAGACATGAACACTGAAGCTTTCTTT.

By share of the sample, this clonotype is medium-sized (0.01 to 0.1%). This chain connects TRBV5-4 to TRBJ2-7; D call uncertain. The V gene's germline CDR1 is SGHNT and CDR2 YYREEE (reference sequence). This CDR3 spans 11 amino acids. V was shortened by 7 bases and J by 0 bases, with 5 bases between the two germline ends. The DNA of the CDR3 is TGTGCCAGCTCGTCCTCCTACGAGCAGTACTTC. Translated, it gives CASSSSYEQYF.

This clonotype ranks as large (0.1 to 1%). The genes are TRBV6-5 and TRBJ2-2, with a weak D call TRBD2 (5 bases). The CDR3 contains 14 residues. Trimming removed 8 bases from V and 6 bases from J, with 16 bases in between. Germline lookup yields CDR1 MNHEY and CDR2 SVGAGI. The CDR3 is CASVPTGGSGELFF. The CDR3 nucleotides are TGTGCCAGCGTACCGACCGGCGGGTCCGGGGAGCTGTTTTTT.

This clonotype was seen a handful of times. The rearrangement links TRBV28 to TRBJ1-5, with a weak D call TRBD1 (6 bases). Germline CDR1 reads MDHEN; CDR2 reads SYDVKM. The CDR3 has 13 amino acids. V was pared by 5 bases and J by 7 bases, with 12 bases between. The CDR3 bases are TGTGCCAGCAGTCTAGATCAGGGGCAGCCCCAGCATTTT. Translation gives CASSLDQGQPQHF.

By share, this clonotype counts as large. The CDR3 is CSALSGSNEQFF. The CDR3, as DNA: TGCAGCGCCCTTAGCGGGAGCAATGAGCAGTTCTTC. The chain links TRBV29-1 to TRBJ2-1, with TRBD2 identical over 9 bases. CDR1 and CDR2 from the germline V gene are SQVTM and ANQGSEA. The CDR3 covers 12 residues. V was pared by 7 bases and J by 6 bases, with 4 bases of the junction left unmatched.

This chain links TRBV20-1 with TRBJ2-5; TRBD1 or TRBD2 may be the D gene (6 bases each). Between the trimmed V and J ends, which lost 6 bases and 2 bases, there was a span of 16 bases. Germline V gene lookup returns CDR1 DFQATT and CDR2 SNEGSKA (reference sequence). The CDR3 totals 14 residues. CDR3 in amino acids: CSASLRGQQETQYF. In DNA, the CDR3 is TGCAGTGCGTCCCTACGGGGGCAACAAGAGACCCAGTACTTC.

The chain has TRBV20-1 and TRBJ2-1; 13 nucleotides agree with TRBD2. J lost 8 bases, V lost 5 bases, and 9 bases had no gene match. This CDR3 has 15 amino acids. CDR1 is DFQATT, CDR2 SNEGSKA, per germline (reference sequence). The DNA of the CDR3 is TGCAGTGCTTTCGGGACTAGCGGGAAGATAGATGAGCAGTTCTTC. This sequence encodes CSAFGTSGKIDEQFF.

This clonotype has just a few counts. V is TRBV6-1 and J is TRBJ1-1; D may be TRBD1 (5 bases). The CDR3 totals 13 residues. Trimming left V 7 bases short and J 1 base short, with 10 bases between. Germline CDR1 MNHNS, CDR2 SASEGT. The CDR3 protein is CASIDGQNTEAFF. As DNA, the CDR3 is TGTGCCAGCATCGACGGACAGAACACTGAAGCTTTCTTT.

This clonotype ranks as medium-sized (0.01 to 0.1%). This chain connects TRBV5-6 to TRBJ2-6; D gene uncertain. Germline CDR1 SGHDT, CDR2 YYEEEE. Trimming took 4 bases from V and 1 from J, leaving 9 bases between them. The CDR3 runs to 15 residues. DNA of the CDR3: TGTGCCAGCAGCCCCCAATATTCTGGGGCCAACGTCCTGACTTTC. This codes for CASSPQYSGANVLTF.

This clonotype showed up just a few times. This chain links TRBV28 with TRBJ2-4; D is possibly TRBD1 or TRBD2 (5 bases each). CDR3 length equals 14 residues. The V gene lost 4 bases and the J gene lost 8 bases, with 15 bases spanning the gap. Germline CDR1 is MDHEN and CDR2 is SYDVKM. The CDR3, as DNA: TGTGCCAGCAGTTCGCAGGGAGATCTTGACATTCAGTACTTC. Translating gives CASSSQGDLDIQYF.

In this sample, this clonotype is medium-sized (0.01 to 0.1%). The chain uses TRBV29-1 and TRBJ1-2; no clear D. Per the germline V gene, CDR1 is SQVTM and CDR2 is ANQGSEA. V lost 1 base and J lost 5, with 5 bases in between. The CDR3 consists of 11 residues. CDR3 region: CSVEARYGYTF. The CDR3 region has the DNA TGCAGCGTTGAAGCCAGGTATGGCTACACCTTC.

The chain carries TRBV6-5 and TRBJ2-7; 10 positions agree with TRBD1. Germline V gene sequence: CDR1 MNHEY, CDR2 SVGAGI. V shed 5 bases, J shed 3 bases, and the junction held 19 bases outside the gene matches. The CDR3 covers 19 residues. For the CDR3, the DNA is TGTGCCAGCAGTAAACGTACGACAGGGGGCGGAAGGTCCTTCTACGAGCAGTACTTC. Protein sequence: CASSKRTTGGGRSFYEQYF.

In DNA form, the CDR3 reads TGTGCCAGCAGTTTATTCCCAAGACAGGGGATCCCAGGGTCCTACAATGAGCAGTTCTTC. It is translated as CASSLFPRQGIPGSYNEQFF. The rearrangement links TRBV27 to TRBJ2-1, with 8 bases identical to TRBD1. Unmatched junction bases numbered 15, after V lost 1 base and J lost 1 base. This CDR3 has 20 residues. CDR1 and CDR2 from the germline V gene are MNHEY and SMNVEV (reference sequence).

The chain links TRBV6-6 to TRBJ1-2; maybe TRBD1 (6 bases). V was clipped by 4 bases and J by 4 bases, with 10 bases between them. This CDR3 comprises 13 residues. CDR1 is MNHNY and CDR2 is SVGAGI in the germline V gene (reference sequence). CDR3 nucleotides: TGTGCCAGCAGTTTCACAGGGTCCTATGGCTACACCTTC. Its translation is CASSFTGSYGYTF.

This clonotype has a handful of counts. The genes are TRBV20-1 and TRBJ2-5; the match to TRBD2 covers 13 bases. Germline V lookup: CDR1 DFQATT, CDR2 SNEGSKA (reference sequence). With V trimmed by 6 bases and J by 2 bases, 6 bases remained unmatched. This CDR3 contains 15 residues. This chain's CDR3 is CSAGETSGGQETQYF. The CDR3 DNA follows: TGCAGTGCGGGGGAGACTAGCGGGGGGCAAGAGACCCAGTACTTC.

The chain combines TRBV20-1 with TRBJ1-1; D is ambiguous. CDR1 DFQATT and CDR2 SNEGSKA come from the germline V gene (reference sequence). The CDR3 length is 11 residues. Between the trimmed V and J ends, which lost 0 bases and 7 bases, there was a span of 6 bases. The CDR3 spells CSAREAGEAFF. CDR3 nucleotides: TGCAGTGCTAGAGAGGCAGGTGAAGCTTTCTTT.

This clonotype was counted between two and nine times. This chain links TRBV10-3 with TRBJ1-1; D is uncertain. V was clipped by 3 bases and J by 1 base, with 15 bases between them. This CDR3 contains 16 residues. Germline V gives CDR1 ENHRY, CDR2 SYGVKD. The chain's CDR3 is CAISDYLDMPNTEAFF. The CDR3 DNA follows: TGTGCCATCAGTGATTATCTCGACATGCCGAACACTGAAGCTTTCTTT.

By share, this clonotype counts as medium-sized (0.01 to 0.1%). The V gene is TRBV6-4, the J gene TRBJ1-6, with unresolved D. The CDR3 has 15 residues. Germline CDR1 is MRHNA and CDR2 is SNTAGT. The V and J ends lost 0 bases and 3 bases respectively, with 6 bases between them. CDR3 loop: CASSDSADYNSPLHF. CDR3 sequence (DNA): TGTGCCAGCAGTGACTCGGCAGACTATAATTCACCCCTCCACTTT.

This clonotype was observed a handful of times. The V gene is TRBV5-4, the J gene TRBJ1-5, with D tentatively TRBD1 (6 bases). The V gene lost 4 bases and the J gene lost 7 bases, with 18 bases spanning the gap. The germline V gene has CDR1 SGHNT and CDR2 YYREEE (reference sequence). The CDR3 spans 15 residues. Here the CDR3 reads CASSVQGSGNQPQHF. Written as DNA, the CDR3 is TGTGCCAGCAGCGTGCAGGGGTCAGGGAACCAGCCCCAGCATTTT.

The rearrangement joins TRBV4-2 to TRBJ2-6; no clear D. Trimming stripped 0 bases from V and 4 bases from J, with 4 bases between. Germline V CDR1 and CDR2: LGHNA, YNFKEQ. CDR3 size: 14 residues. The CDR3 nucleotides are TGTGCCAGCAGCCAAGATAAGGGGGCCAACGTCCTGACTTTC. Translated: CASSQDKGANVLTF.

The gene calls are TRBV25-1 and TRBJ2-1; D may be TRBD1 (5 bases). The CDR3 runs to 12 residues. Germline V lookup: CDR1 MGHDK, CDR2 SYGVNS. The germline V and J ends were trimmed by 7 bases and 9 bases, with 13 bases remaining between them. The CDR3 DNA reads TGTGCCAGCAATGGGGCCCCAGGTGAGCAGTTCTTC. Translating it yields CASNGAPGEQFF. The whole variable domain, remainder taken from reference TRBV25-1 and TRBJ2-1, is EADIYQTPRYLVIGTGKKITLECSQTMGHDKMYWYQQDPGMELHLIHYSYGVNSTEKGDLSSESTVSRIRTEHFPLTLESARPSHTSQYLCASNGAPGEQFFGPGTRLTVL.

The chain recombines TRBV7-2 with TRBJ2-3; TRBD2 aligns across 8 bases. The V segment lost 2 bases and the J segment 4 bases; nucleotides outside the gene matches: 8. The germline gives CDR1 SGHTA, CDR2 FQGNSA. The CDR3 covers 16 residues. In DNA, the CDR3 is TGTGCCAGCAGCTTACAACGGCGGGGGGCAGCAGATACGCAGTATTTT. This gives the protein CASSLQRRGAADTQYF.

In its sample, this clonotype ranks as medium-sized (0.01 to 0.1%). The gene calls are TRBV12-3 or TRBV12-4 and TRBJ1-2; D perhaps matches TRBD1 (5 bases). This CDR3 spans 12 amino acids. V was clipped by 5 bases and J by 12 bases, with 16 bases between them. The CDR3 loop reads CASSLNSQVHTF. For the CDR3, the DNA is TGTGCCAGCAGTCTCAACTCACAGGTTCACACCTTC.

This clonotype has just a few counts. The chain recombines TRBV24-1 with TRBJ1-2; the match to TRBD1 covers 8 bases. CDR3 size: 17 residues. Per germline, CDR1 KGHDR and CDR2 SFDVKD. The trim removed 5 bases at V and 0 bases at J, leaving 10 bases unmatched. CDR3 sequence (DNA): TGTGCCACCAGTGGATCGACAGGGGAAGGAGCTAACTATGGCTACACCTTC. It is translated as CATSGSTGEGANYGYTF.

The CDR3 region is CASSRWPNTEAFF. The CDR3 DNA sequence: TGTGCCAGCAGCCGCTGGCCCAACACTGAAGCTTTCTTT. This chain links TRBV4-2 with TRBJ1-1; no firm D call. V was shortened by 4 bases and J by 2 bases, with 8 bases between the two germline ends. CDR3 size: 13 residues. The V gene's germline CDR1 is LGHNA and CDR2 YNFKEQ.